Below, one T cell receptor beta chain is given with its context. What it recognizes is unknown. Nominally healthy donors provided the samples, though records likely missed some immune exposures. The data were obtained in a study of cytomegalovirus exposure and HLA in healthy donors. Background on the study: Early release data held around 82 million unique TCRs from HLA-typed donors.

Use of 60 Vbeta and 13 Jbeta primers characterized the PCR. Study processing details: Later, an analysis found about 80 million unique TCR beta chains, and approximately 10 million of these were shared. Clones were read by immunoSEQ multiplex PCR, and TCRdb kept only the in-frame ones, dropping some. Clone size and the V and J calls come from that table; the DNA yielded D and trimming. The data contain 130,000 to 150,000 clones, around 72% of them singletons. The CDR3 contains 13 residues. CDR1 is SEHNR, CDR2 FQNEAQ, per germline (reference sequence). The V and J ends lost 5 bases and 4 bases respectively, with 11 bases between them. General observations from the study: In a later analysis, TCR beta V- and J-gene trimming showed a link to a missense DCLRE1C variant.

The chain carries TRBV7-9 and TRBJ1-1, with D hard to call. The sample was PBMCs. This clonotype was obtained from a human donor in good health. The CDR3 loop is CASSLKYSTEAFF. The DNA of the CDR3 is TGTGCCAGCAGCCTCAAGTACAGCACTGAAGCTTTCTTT.